The clone carrying this T cell receptor beta chain is judged medium-sized. It was from around 20-30 mg of unsorted bulk tissue that RNA and DNA were co-extracted. TCR beta cDNA was made from 400 to 500 ng total RNA with a constant-region primer. Three-round nested multiplex PCR performed with slightly modified ARM-PCR produced the TCR beta libraries. TCRdb used MiXCR to reprocess the multiplex PCR reads, holding one entry per CDR3 protein. This sample carries 37,000 or so distinct CDR3 sequences, roughly 80% of them seen once, and the ten largest clones take about 35%. The sample comes from a study of tumor-infiltrating lymphocytes in primary liver carcinoma. This TCR was sampled from a man aged 35 to 55 with primary liver carcinoma and hepatitis B virus infection. The material sequenced was tumor-adjacent normal liver tissue.

CDR3 amino acids: CASTVDGSSGNTIYF. The CDR3 DNA reads TGTGCCAGCACCGTGGACGGAAGCTCTGGAAACACCATATATTTT. The chain links TRBV12-3 or TRBV12-4 to TRBJ1-3; D unresolved. The CDR3 spans 15 residues. Trimming removed 7 bases at V and 0 bases at J, with 13 bases between.